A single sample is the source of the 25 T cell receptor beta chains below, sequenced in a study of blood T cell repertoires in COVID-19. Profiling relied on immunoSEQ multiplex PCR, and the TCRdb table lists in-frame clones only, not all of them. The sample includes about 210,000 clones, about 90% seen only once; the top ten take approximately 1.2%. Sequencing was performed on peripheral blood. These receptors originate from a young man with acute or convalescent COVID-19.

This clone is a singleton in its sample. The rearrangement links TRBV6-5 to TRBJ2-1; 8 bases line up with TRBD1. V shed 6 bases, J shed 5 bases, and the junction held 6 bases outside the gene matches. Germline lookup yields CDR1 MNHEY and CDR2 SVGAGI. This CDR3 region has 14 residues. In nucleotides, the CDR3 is TGTGCCAGCAGACGGACAGGGATAAACAATGAGCAGTTCTTC. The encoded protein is CASRRTGINNEQFF.

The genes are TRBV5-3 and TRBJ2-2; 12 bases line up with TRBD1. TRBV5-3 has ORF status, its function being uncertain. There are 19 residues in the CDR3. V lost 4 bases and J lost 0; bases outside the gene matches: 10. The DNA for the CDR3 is TGTGCCAGAAGCCTAAGTCCCGGGACAGGGGGCGCGAACACCGGGGAGCTGTTTTTT. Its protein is CARSLSPGTGGANTGELFF.

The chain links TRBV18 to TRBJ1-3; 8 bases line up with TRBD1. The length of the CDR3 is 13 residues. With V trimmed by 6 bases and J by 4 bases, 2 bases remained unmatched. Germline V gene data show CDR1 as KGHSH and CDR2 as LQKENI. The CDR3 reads CASSWTGGNTIYF. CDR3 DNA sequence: TGTGCCAGCTCCTGGACAGGGGGAAACACCATATATTTT.

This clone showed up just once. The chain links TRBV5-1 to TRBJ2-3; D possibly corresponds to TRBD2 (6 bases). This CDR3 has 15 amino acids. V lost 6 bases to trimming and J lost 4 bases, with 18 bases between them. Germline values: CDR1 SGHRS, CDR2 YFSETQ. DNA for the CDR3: TGCGCCAGCACGGTTCGGGGGAGCGGGCCAGATACGCAGTATTTT. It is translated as CASTVRGSGPDTQYF.

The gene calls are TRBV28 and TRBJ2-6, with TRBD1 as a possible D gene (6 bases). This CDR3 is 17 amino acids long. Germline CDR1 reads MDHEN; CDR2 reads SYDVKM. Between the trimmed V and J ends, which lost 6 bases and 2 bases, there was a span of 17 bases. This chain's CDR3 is CASSLPIGGAGANVLTF. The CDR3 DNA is TGTGCCAGCAGCCTTCCGATTGGGGGCGCTGGGGCCAACGTCCTGACTTTC. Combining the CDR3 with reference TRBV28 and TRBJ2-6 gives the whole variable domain DVKVTQSSRYLVKRTGEKVFLECVQDMDHENMFWYRQDPGLGLRLIYFSYDVKMKEKGDIPEGYSVSREKKERFSLILESASTNQTSMYLCASSLPIGGAGANVLTFGAGSRLTVL.

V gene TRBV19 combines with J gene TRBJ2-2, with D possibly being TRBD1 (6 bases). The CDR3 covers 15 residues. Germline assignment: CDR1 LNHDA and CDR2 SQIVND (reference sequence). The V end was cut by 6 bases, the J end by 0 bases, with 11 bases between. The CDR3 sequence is CASSYDRTNTGELFF. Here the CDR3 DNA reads TGTGCCAGTAGCTACGACAGGACGAACACCGGGGAGCTGTTTTTT.

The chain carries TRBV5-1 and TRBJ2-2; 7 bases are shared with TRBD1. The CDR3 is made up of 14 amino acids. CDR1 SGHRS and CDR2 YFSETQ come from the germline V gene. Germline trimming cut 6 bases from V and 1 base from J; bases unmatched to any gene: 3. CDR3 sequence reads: CASTRTGNTGELFF. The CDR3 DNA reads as TGCGCCAGCACCCGGACAGGGAACACCGGGGAGCTGTTTTTT. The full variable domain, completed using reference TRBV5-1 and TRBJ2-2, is KAGVTQTPRYLIKTRGQQVTLSCSPISGHRSVSWYQQTPGQGLQFLFEYFSETQRNKGNFPGRFSGRQFSNSRSEMNVSTLELGDSALYLCASTRTGNTGELFFGEGSRLTVL.

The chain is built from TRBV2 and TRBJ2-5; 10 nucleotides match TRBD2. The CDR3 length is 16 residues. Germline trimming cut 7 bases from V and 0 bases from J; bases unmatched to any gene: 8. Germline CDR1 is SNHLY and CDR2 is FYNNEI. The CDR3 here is CASNGAGGSDQETQYF. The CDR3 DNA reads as TGTGCCAGCAATGGAGCGGGAGGGTCGGACCAAGAGACCCAGTACTTC.

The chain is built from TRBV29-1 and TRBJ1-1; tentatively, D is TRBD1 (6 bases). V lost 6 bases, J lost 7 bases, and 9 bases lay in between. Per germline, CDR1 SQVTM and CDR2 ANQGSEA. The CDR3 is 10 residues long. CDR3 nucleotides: TGCAGCGTACCAGGGGTTGAAGCTTTCTTT. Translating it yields CSVPGVEAFF.

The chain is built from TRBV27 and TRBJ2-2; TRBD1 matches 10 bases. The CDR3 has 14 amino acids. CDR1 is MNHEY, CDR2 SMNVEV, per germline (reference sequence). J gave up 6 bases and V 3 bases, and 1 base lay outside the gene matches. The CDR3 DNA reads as TGTGCCAGCAGTTTCGGGACAGGGGCCGGGGAGCTGTTTTTT. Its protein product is CASSFGTGAGELFF.

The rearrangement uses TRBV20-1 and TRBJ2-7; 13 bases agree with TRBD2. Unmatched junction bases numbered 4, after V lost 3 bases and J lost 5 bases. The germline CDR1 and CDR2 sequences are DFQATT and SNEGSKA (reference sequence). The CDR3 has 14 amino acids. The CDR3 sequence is CSASETSGRNEQYF. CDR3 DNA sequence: TGCAGTGCTAGTGAGACTAGCGGGAGGAACGAGCAGTACTTC.

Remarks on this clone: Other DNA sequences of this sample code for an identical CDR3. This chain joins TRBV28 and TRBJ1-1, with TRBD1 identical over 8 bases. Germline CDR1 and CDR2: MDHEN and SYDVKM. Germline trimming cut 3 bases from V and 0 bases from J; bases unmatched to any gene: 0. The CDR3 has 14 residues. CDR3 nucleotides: TGTGCCAGCAGTTTGACAGGGGTGAACACTGAAGCTTTCTTT. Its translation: CASSLTGVNTEAFF.

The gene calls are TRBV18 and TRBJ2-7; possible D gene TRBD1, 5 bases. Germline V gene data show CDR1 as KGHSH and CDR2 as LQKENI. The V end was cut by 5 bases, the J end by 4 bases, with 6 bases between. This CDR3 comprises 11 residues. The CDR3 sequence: CASSAGYEQYF. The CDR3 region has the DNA TGTGCCAGCTCAGCAGGGTACGAGCAGTACTTC.

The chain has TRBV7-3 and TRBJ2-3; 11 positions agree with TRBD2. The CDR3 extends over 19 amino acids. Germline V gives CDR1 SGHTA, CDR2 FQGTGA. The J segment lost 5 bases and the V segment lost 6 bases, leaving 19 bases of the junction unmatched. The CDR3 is CASSTLSPLLAGEGDTQYF. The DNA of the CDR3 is TGTGCCAGCAGTACTCTATCACCTCTACTAGCGGGGGAGGGAGATACGCAGTATTTT.

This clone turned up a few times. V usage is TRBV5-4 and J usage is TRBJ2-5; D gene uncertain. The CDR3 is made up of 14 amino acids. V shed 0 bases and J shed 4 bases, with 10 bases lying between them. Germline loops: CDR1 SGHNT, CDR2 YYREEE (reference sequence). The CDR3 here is CASSLVSSPETQYF. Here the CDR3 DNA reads TGTGCCAGCAGCTTGGTGTCGAGTCCAGAGACCCAGTACTTC.

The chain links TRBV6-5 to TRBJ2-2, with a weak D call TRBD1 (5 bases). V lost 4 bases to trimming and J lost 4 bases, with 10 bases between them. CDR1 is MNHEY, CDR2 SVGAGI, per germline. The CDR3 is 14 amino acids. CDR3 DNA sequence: TGTGCCAGCAGTTGGGGCAGAGGCACCGGGGAGCTGTTTTTT. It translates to CASSWGRGTGELFF.

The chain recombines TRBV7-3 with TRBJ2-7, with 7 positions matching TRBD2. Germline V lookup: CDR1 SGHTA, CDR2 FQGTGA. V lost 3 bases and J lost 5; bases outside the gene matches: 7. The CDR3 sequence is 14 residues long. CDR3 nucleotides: TGTGCCAGCAGCTTGGGCGGGAGCGCCGACGAGCAGTACTTC. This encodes CASSLGGSADEQYF.

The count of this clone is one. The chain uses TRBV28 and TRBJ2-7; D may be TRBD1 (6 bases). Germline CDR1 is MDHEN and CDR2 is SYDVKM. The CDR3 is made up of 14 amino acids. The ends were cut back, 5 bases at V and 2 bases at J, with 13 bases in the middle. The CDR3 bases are TGTGCCAGCAGTCCCACAGGGAGCACCTACGAGCAGTACTTC. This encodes CASSPTGSTYEQYF.

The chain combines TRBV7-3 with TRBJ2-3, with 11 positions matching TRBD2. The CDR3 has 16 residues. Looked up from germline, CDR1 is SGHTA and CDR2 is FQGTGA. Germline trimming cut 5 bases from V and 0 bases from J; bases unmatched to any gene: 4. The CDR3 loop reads CASSLRLAGSTDTQYF. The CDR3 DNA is TGTGCCAGCAGCCTTAGACTAGCGGGGAGCACAGATACGCAGTATTTT.

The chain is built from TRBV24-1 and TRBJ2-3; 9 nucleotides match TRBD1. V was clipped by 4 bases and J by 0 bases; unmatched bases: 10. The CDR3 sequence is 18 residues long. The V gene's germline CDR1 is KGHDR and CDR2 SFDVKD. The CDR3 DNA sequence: TGTGCCACCAGTGACCGAGGGACAGGGATTCCTAGCACAGATACGCAGTATTTT. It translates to CATSDRGTGIPSTDTQYF.

The CDR3 DNA reads TGTGCCAGCAAGGGGCCCCTGGAGACCCAGTACTTC. Translation gives CASKGPLETQYF. V gene TRBV2 combines with J gene TRBJ2-5, with a weak D call TRBD1 (5 bases). V was cut by 7 bases and J by 5 bases, with 11 bases left in between. The CDR3 runs to 12 residues. CDR1 and CDR2 (germline): SNHLY, FYNNEI.

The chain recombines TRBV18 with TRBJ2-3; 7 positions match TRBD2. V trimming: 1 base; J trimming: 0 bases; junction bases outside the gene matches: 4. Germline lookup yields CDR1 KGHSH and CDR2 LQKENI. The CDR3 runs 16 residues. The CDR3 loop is CASSPRSGGSTDTQYF. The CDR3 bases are TGTGCCAGCTCACCACGATCCGGGGGGAGCACAGATACGCAGTATTTT. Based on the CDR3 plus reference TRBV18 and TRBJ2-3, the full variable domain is NAGVMQNPRHLVRRRGQEARLRCSPMKGHSHVYWYRQLPEEGLKFMVYLQKENIIDESGMPKERFSAEFPKEGPSILRIQQVVRGDSAAYFCASSPRSGGSTDTQYFGPGTRLTVL.

Written as DNA, the CDR3 is TGTGCCAGCAGCCCAGGGACAGGGCTGGAGCCCCAGCATTTT. Translation: CASSPGTGLEPQHF. The chain links TRBV7-6 to TRBJ1-5; 9 bases agree with TRBD1. CDR1 SGHVS and CDR2 FNYEAQ come from the germline V gene. The CDR3 loop spans 14 amino acids. J gave up 8 bases and V 5 bases, and 7 bases lay outside the gene matches. Full variable domain (outside the CDR3, taken from reference TRBV7-6 and TRBJ1-5): GAGVSQSPRYKVTKRGQDVALRCDPISGHVSLYWYRQALGQGPEFLTYFNYEAQQDKSGLPNDRFSAERPEGSISTLTIQRTEQRDSAMYRCASSPGTGLEPQHFGDGTRLSIL.

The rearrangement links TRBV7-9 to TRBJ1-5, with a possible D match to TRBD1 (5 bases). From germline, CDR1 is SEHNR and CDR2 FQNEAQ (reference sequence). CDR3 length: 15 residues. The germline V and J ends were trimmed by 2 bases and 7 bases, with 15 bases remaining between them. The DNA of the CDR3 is TGTGCCAGCAGCTTAAGTTGGCAGGGTCCCCAGCCCCAGCATTTT. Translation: CASSLSWQGPQPQHF.

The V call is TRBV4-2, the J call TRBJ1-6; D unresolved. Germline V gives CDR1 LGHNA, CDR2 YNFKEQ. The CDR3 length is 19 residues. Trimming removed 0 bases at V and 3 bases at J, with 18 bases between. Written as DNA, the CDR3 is TGTGCCAGCAGCCAAGATCGTTTCGGTCTCCTAGGCTATAATTCACCCCTCCACTTT. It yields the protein CASSQDRFGLLGYNSPLHF.